Listed below are T cell receptor beta chains from one sample, sequenced in a study of CD8 T cells in ankylosing spondylitis. TCRdb re-analysed the 5' RACE reads in MiXCR, keeping a single row per CDR3 protein. The repertoire holds 130,000 or so distinct CDR3 sequences, with 17% as singletons. The sample was blood, either unsorted or a sorted T cell fraction (not recorded which). The receptors originated from a male donor with ankylosing spondylitis. CDR3s leave out the opening cysteine and the closing phenylalanine or tryptophan. Fields, in order: D gene, CDR3 length, V gene, clone size, CDR3 protein. A D gene is named only where the DNA matches it firmly. Clone size is stated in some rows and not others, as once, few, many or a class when expanded.

>NA|12|TRBV10-3|NA
AISEVGVGYEQY
>TRBD1|18|TRBV11-1|NA
ASSLGALDREKGTSYEQY
>NA|13|TRBV21-1|few
ASSKLAFLDQPQH
>NA|13|TRBV4-2|many
ASSPAAGANQPQH
>NA|17|TRBV20-1|NA
SASGPPRSSAGYADTQY
>NA|15|TRBV12-5|few
ASGLYVDMSALGTQY
>NA|13|TRBV7-9|NA
ASSPRGIRDNEQF
>TRBD1|11|TRBV7-3|NA
ASSSQGGETQY
>NA|12|TRBV12-3/TRBV12-4|NA
ASSLGGPRDTQY
>NA|14|TRBV6-2/TRBV6-3|few
ASSDPLETSTDTQY
>NA|12|TRBV27|many
ASSLSGGSYEQY
>NA|12|TRBV6-1|NA
ASWGNANTGELF
>TRBD1|14|TRBV10-3|NA
AISGPTGGVNTEAF
>TRBD1|12|TRBV29-1|many
SVEGTASYNEQF
>TRBD2|13|TRBV27|few
ASSHHTSGKNIQY
>NA|10|TRBV29-1|few
GVLDRYNEQF
>TRBD1|6|TRBV20-1|few
SAPGGI
>TRBD1|12|TRBV27|few
ASSPRGQGTEAF
>NA|13|TRBV9|NA
ASSGGGLDGNTIY
>NA|13|TRBV11-2|NA
ASRPTGTGGETQY
>NA|12|TRBV28|NA
ASSIDSRTYEQY
>NA|12|TRBV7-9|few
ASSLDHVSYEQY
>TRBD2|16|TRBV11-2|NA
ASSSILAGGVRIGELF
>TRBD2|13|TRBV27|NA
ASIAFAGEGETQY
>NA|11|TRBV29-1|NA
SVERSSYNEQF
>TRBD1|13|TRBV12-3/TRBV12-4|NA
ASRPTGAPRETQY
>NA|12|TRBV7-9|few
ASSSEESVYEQY
>NA|12|TRBV7-9|NA
ASSLGTGFNEQF
>NA|10|TRBV5-1|many
ASSLGDRELF